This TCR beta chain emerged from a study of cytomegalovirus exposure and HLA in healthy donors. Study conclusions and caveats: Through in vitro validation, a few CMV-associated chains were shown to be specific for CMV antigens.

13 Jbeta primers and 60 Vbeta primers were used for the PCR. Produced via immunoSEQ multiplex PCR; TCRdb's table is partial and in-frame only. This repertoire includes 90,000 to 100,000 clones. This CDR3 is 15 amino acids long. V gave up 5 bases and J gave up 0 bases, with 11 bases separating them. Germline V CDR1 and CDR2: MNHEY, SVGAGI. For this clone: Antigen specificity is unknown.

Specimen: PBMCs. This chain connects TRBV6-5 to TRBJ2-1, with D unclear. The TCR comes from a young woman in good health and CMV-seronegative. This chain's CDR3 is CASSRRGSSYNEQFF. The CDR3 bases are TGTGCCAGCAGTCGCCGTGGTAGCTCCTACAATGAGCAGTTCTTC.